These T cell receptor beta chains were read from a single sample in a study of T cell responses to AZD1222 COVID-19 vaccine. Profiled with immunoSEQ multiplex PCR; TCRdb holds only in-frame clones, not every one. In the table there are 140,000 to 150,000 clones, about 92% of which are singletons. Source: peripheral blood, taken 28 days after the second AZD1222 dose. The receptor set was obtained from an adult who received the AZD1222 COVID-19 vaccine. CDR3s include the opening cysteine and the closing phenylalanine or tryptophan. Each record gives: J gene, clone size, D gene, V gene, CDR3 protein, CDR3 DNA. A D gene is named only where the DNA matches it firmly. Not every row has a clone size; where given, it reads once, few, many or a size class.

j_call: TRBJ1-3; clone_size: NA; d_call: TRBD1; v_call: TRBV5-4; cdr3_aa: CASSTGTGGPNSGNTIYF; cdr3_nt: TGTGCCAGCAGCACCGGGACAGGGGGACCAAACTCTGGAAACACCATATATTTT
j_call: TRBJ2-5; clone_size: NA; d_call: NA; v_call: TRBV7-9; cdr3_aa: CASSSRDKGETQYF; cdr3_nt: TGTGCCAGCAGCTCTCGGGACAAAGGAGAGACCCAGTACTTC
j_call: TRBJ1-1; clone_size: NA; d_call: NA; v_call: TRBV11-2; cdr3_aa: CASSEYQRERNTEAFF; cdr3_nt: TGTGCCAGCAGCGAATACCAAAGGGAACGGAACACTGAAGCTTTCTTT
j_call: TRBJ2-5; clone_size: NA; d_call: TRBD2; v_call: TRBV30; cdr3_aa: CAWRPAGGETQYF; cdr3_nt: TGTGCCTGGAGGCCAGCGGGAGGAGAGACCCAGTACTTC
j_call: TRBJ2-3; clone_size: NA; d_call: TRBD2; v_call: TRBV7-3; cdr3_aa: CASSLSGGTDTQYF; cdr3_nt: TGTGCCAGCAGCTTATCGGGAGGAACAGATACGCAGTATTTT
j_call: TRBJ1-1; clone_size: NA; d_call: NA; v_call: TRBV6-5; cdr3_aa: CASKWVEGRNTEAFF; cdr3_nt: TGTGCCAGCAAGTGGGTCGAGGGGAGAAACACTGAAGCTTTCTTT
j_call: TRBJ2-7; clone_size: NA; d_call: TRBD2; v_call: TRBV5-1; cdr3_aa: CASSLRAGEYEQYF; cdr3_nt: TGCGCCAGCAGCTTGCGGGCGGGAGAGTACGAGCAGTACTTC
j_call: TRBJ2-2; clone_size: once; d_call: NA; v_call: TRBV7-7; cdr3_aa: CAIPSKGSGELFF; cdr3_nt: TGTGCCATCCCTTCGAAGGGCTCCGGGGAGCTGTTTTTT
j_call: TRBJ2-3; clone_size: NA; d_call: NA; v_call: TRBV7-3; cdr3_aa: CASSLSQGGGDTQYF; cdr3_nt: TGTGCCAGCAGCTTATCCCAGGGTGGAGGAGATACGCAGTATTTT
j_call: TRBJ1-3; clone_size: NA; d_call: NA; v_call: TRBV28; cdr3_aa: CASIGGDFSGNTIYF; cdr3_nt: TGTGCCAGCATAGGAGGGGACTTCTCCGGAAACACCATATATTTT
j_call: TRBJ2-7; clone_size: once; d_call: TRBD1; v_call: TRBV7-8; cdr3_aa: CASAPRGLSYEQYF; cdr3_nt: TGTGCCAGCGCTCCCAGGGGGCTCTCCTACGAGCAGTACTTC
j_call: TRBJ2-3; clone_size: NA; d_call: TRBD2; v_call: TRBV25-1; cdr3_aa: CASSEYPLRGDDTQYF; cdr3_nt: TGTGCCAGCAGTGAATATCCCCTTCGGGGGGATGATACGCAGTATTTT
j_call: TRBJ1-2; clone_size: NA; d_call: TRBD1; v_call: TRBV28; cdr3_aa: CASSLVRGRNYGYTF; cdr3_nt: TGTGCCAGCAGTTTAGTGAGGGGGCGCAACTATGGCTACACCTTC
j_call: TRBJ2-1; clone_size: NA; d_call: NA; v_call: TRBV27; cdr3_aa: CASSSTGYNEQFF; cdr3_nt: TGTGCCAGCAGTTCTACAGGGTACAATGAGCAGTTCTTC
j_call: TRBJ2-2; clone_size: NA; d_call: NA; v_call: TRBV25-1; cdr3_aa: CASNDKSTGELFF; cdr3_nt: TGTGCCAGCAATGACAAATCCACCGGGGAGCTGTTTTTT
j_call: TRBJ2-7; clone_size: NA; d_call: NA; v_call: TRBV6-1; cdr3_aa: CASSEWGSGVIYEQYF; cdr3_nt: TGTGCCAGCAGTGAATGGGGTAGCGGAGTTATCTACGAGCAGTACTTC
j_call: TRBJ1-5; clone_size: NA; d_call: NA; v_call: TRBV9; cdr3_aa: CASSSRADQPQHF; cdr3_nt: TGTGCCAGCAGCTCCCGGGCCGATCAGCCCCAGCATTTT
j_call: TRBJ2-2; clone_size: NA; d_call: NA; v_call: TRBV6-4; cdr3_aa: CASSDASGTGELFF; cdr3_nt: TGTGCCAGCAGTGACGCCAGCGGGACCGGGGAGCTGTTTTTT
j_call: TRBJ2-7; clone_size: NA; d_call: NA; v_call: TRBV28; cdr3_aa: CASSSGGTVLYEQYF; cdr3_nt: TGTGCCAGCAGTTCCGGGGGGACAGTCCTCTACGAGCAGTACTTC
j_call: TRBJ1-5; clone_size: NA; d_call: NA; v_call: TRBV28; cdr3_aa: CASDPGEGFSNQPQHF; cdr3_nt: TGTGCCAGCGACCCAGGGGAAGGGTTTAGCAATCAGCCCCAGCATTTT
j_call: TRBJ1-5; clone_size: NA; d_call: NA; v_call: TRBV7-9; cdr3_aa: CASSQDSNNQPQHF; cdr3_nt: TGTGCCAGCAGTCAGGACAGCAACAATCAGCCCCAGCATTTT
j_call: TRBJ1-1; clone_size: NA; d_call: NA; v_call: TRBV5-1; cdr3_aa: CASSLGGGNTEAFF; cdr3_nt: TGCGCCAGCAGCTTAGGCGGGGGGAACACTGAAGCTTTCTTT
j_call: TRBJ1-2; clone_size: NA; d_call: NA; v_call: TRBV27; cdr3_aa: CASRLSTSTDYGYTF; cdr3_nt: TGTGCCAGCCGCCTATCTACCTCCACGGACTATGGCTACACCTTC
j_call: TRBJ2-5; clone_size: NA; d_call: TRBD2; v_call: TRBV30; cdr3_aa: CAWSKDSGIQETQYF; cdr3_nt: TGTGCCTGGAGTAAAGATAGCGGGATTCAAGAGACCCAGTACTTC
j_call: TRBJ1-6; clone_size: NA; d_call: TRBD1; v_call: TRBV5-5; cdr3_aa: CASSLGTGGSYNSPLHF; cdr3_nt: TGTGCCAGCAGCTTGGGGACAGGGGGCTCTTATAATTCACCCCTCCACTTT
j_call: TRBJ2-7; clone_size: NA; d_call: TRBD1; v_call: TRBV29-1; cdr3_aa: CSVDSGTAFGEQYF; cdr3_nt: TGCAGCGTTGATTCCGGGACAGCATTCGGCGAGCAGTACTTC
j_call: TRBJ2-1; clone_size: NA; d_call: NA; v_call: TRBV30; cdr3_aa: CAWGLDFKPYNEQFF; cdr3_nt: TGTGCCTGGGGCCTGGATTTCAAACCCTACAATGAGCAGTTCTTC
j_call: TRBJ2-2; clone_size: NA; d_call: TRBD2; v_call: TRBV7-7; cdr3_aa: CASSLAWGGDTGELFF; cdr3_nt: TGTGCCAGCAGCTTAGCGTGGGGGGGAGACACCGGGGAGCTGTTTTTT
j_call: TRBJ1-5; clone_size: NA; d_call: NA; v_call: TRBV19; cdr3_aa: CASSSAGQGYNQPQHF; cdr3_nt: TGTGCCAGTAGTTCTGCGGGGCAGGGCTACAATCAGCCCCAGCATTTT
j_call: TRBJ2-5; clone_size: NA; d_call: NA; v_call: TRBV6-5; cdr3_aa: CASSWGQTETQYF; cdr3_nt: TGTGCCAGCAGTTGGGGCCAAACGGAGACCCAGTACTTC
j_call: TRBJ2-2; clone_size: NA; d_call: NA; v_call: TRBV6-4; cdr3_aa: CASSAQTANTGELFF; cdr3_nt: TGTGCCAGCAGTGCCCAGACAGCCAACACCGGGGAGCTGTTTTTT
j_call: TRBJ2-5; clone_size: NA; d_call: NA; v_call: TRBV15; cdr3_aa: CATSAPQETQYF; cdr3_nt: TGTGCCACCTCCGCCCCACAAGAGACCCAGTACTTC
j_call: TRBJ1-6; clone_size: NA; d_call: TRBD1; v_call: TRBV7-2; cdr3_aa: CASNLQGAVNSPLHF; cdr3_nt: TGTGCCAGCAATCTACAGGGGGCAGTTAATTCACCCCTCCACTTT
j_call: TRBJ1-1; clone_size: few; d_call: NA; v_call: TRBV18; cdr3_aa: CASSPPRQVRNTEAFF; cdr3_nt: TGTGCCAGCTCACCACCGAGGCAGGTGAGAAACACTGAAGCTTTCTTT
j_call: TRBJ2-2; clone_size: NA; d_call: NA; v_call: TRBV4-3; cdr3_aa: CASSPYSDTGELFF; cdr3_nt: TGCGCCAGCAGCCCCTACTCTGACACCGGGGAGCTGTTTTTT